A selection of T cell receptor beta chains follows, all from one sample in a study of cytotoxic CD8 clonotypes in ibrutinib-treated CLL. Profiling relied on immunoSEQ multiplex PCR, and the TCRdb table lists in-frame clones only, not all of them. The data show 150,000 or so clones, roughly 85% seen once. Sequences were derived from PBMCs, sampled after 24 months of ibrutinib treatment. The receptors come from a human donor with chronic lymphocytic leukemia. CDR3s include the opening cysteine and the closing phenylalanine or tryptophan. A D gene is named only where the DNA matches it firmly. Clone size is not always given. Where it is, it says once, few, many or a class for expanded clones.

TRBV7-2	TRBJ2-7	NA	NA	TGTGCCAGCAGCTTAGTGAAAGGACTAAACTACGAGCAGTACTTC	CASSLVKGLNYEQYF
TRBV27	TRBJ2-7	NA	NA	TGTGCCAGCAGTTCGACCTTGACACGTCCCTACGAGCAGTACTTC	CASSSTLTRPYEQYF
TRBV7-9	TRBJ1-4	NA	NA	TGTGCCAGCAGTCGCCGGCAGGGAACTAATGAAAAACTGTTTTTT	CASSRRQGTNEKLFF
TRBV7-8	TRBJ1-2	TRBD1	NA	TGTGCCAGCAGCTTAGACAGGGGCTATGGCTACACCTTC	CASSLDRGYGYTF
TRBV5-4	TRBJ1-2	NA	NA	TGTGCCAGCAGCCTCAACAGATGGAACTATGGCTACACCTTC	CASSLNRWNYGYTF
TRBV20-1	TRBJ2-7	NA	NA	TGCAGTGCCCCAAGCGGGTACGAGCAGTACTTC	CSAPSGYEQYF
TRBV15	TRBJ2-5	NA	NA	TGTGCCACCAGCAGAGCCGGACAGCGTCAAGAGACCCAGTACTTC	CATSRAGQRQETQYF
TRBV12-5	TRBJ2-7	NA	NA	TGTGCTAGTGCGGGGTTAGGCTCCTACGAGCAGTACTTC	CASAGLGSYEQYF
TRBV7-2	TRBJ1-2	NA	NA	TGTGCCAGCAGCTTAGACTCGGGGGGGTATGGCTACACCTTC	CASSLDSGGYGYTF
TRBV19	TRBJ2-1	TRBD2	NA	TGTGCCAGTAGTCCCCAGCGGGGGGCCGGTGAGCAGTTCTTC	CASSPQRGAGEQFF
TRBV27	TRBJ2-7	TRBD1	NA	TGTGCCAGCAGTTTTGGTGACAGGGCGCACTACGAGCAGTACTTC	CASSFGDRAHYEQYF
TRBV15	TRBJ2-3	TRBD1	NA	TGTGCCACCAGCAGAGATAGGGCGGGACAGGGAAACACAGATACGCAGTATTTT	CATSRDRAGQGNTDTQYF
TRBV5-4	TRBJ1-2	NA	NA	TGTGCCAGCAGCACAAAGACAGACCTGCTAGGCGGCTACACCTTC	CASSTKTDLLGGYTF
TRBV27	TRBJ2-7	TRBD2	once	TGTGCCAGCAGTTTATATCCGCCGACTAGCCGGGGCGACGAGCAGTACTTC	CASSLYPPTSRGDEQYF
TRBV18	TRBJ1-1	NA	NA	TGTGCCAGCTCTACCCTGGCCAGGGGCACTGAAGCTTTCTTT	CASSTLARGTEAFF
TRBV6-1	TRBJ2-7	TRBD2	NA	TGTGCCAGCAGAACCGGACTAGCGGGAGAAGACGAGCAGTACTTC	CASRTGLAGEDEQYF
TRBV7-3	TRBJ2-6	NA	few	TGTGCCAGCAGCTTAATGGTCGGTAGTAGGGTTGGGGCCAACGTCCTGACTTTC	CASSLMVGSRVGANVLTF
TRBV10-3	TRBJ1-6	NA	NA	TGTGCCATCAGTGCCACCTGGGAGGTAGTAACCCTCCACTTT	CAISATWEVVTLHF
TRBV27	TRBJ1-2	NA	NA	TGTGCCAGCAGTTCCCAATTTGGGGGAGATGGCTACACCTTC	CASSSQFGGDGYTF
TRBV5-1	TRBJ2-7	NA	NA	TGCGCCAGCAGCTTGGCAGCTAGCGCCGATTCCTACGAGCAGTACTTC	CASSLAASADSYEQYF
TRBV7-2	TRBJ2-1	NA	once	TGTGCCAGCAGCCATCCCCCTGGGGGCCGGTACAATGAGCAGTTCTTC	CASSHPPGGRYNEQFF
TRBV19	TRBJ2-6	NA	NA	TGTGCCACGGCAGGGTTAGGGGCCAACGTCCTGACTTTC	CATAGLGANVLTF
TRBV5-4	TRBJ2-1	TRBD2	NA	TGTGCCAGCAGCGTTGCTAGCGGGAGACAAAATGAGCAGTTCTTC	CASSVASGRQNEQFF
TRBV14	TRBJ2-3	NA	NA	TGTGCCAGCACAGGGGTCAGCACAGATACGCAGTATTTT	CASTGVSTDTQYF
TRBV5-8	TRBJ2-2	TRBD2	NA	TGTGCCAGCAGCTCGGGACTAGCGGGGCACACCGGGGAGCTGTTTTTT	CASSSGLAGHTGELFF
TRBV4-2	TRBJ1-2	NA	NA	TGTGCCAGCAGCCAAGATCTGAGGGGGGCCACCTATGGCTACACCTTC	CASSQDLRGATYGYTF
TRBV6-6	TRBJ2-5	TRBD1	NA	TGTGCCAGCAGCAGGGGGGAGACCCAGTACTTC	CASSRGETQYF
TRBV27	TRBJ2-7	NA	NA	TGTGCCAGCAGTTTATTATCCGGGATTGGGTTAGGCGAGCAGTACTTC	CASSLLSGIGLGEQYF
TRBV28	TRBJ2-5	TRBD1	NA	TGTGCCAGCAAACAGGGGTTCGGAGAGACCCAGTACTTC	CASKQGFGETQYF
TRBV18	TRBJ2-1	NA	NA	TGTGCCAGCTCACCACCGGTAGGAAGGAGGGGGTTCTTC	CASSPPVGRRGFF
TRBV5-1	TRBJ1-2	TRBD1	NA	TGCGCCAGCAGCCAGACAGGGGACTATGGCTACACCTTC	CASSQTGDYGYTF
TRBV28	TRBJ1-2	TRBD1	NA	TGTGCCAGCGGTGTTCAGGGGGACTATGGCTACACCTTC	CASGVQGDYGYTF
TRBV6-5	TRBJ2-6	NA	NA	TGTGCCAGCAGTTACGGGGGAACCTCTGGGGCCAACGTCCTGACTTTC	CASSYGGTSGANVLTF
TRBV2	TRBJ2-5	TRBD1	NA	TGTGCCAGCAGTGGATACAGGGGCGGAGAGACCCAGTACTTC	CASSGYRGGETQYF
TRBV7-9	TRBJ2-5	NA	NA	TGTGCCAGCGCGAAGAGAGAGTCTTCAGAGACCCAGTACTTC	CASAKRESSETQYF
TRBV5-4	TRBJ2-5	TRBD1	NA	TGTGCCAGCAGCTCGCCACAGGGGTACCAAGAGACCCAGTACTTC	CASSSPQGYQETQYF
TRBV7-3	TRBJ2-1	NA	NA	TGTGCCAGCAGCTTAGGGTTGGGGAATGAGCAGTTCTTC	CASSLGLGNEQFF
TRBV5-6	TRBJ2-5	NA	NA	TGTGCCAGCAGCTTGGCGGCAGGGAGGAAGACCCAGTACTTC	CASSLAAGRKTQYF
TRBV15	TRBJ2-5	NA	NA	TGTGCCACCAGCAGAGATGGGCAGACCCAGTACTTC	CATSRDGQTQYF
TRBV19	TRBJ2-6	NA	once	TGTGCCAGTAGCACCCCGGGGGGCCATAGCTCTGGGGCCAACGTCCTGACTTTC	CASSTPGGHSSGANVLTF
TRBV6-1	TRBJ1-4	NA	NA	TGTGCCAGCAGTGAAGAACGGATCGCGGGGTCAAAACTGTTTTTT	CASSEERIAGSKLFF
TRBV5-4	TRBJ2-7	NA	few	TGTGCCAGCAGCCGTACCGGGACTCCGCTGTACTTC	CASSRTGTPLYF
TRBV19	TRBJ2-7	TRBD1	NA	TGTGCCAGTAGCCGGGACAGGACCTACGAGCAGTACTTC	CASSRDRTYEQYF
TRBV11-2	TRBJ1-1	NA	NA	TGTGCCAGCAGCTTAGCGGGCAGGGCCCTTGAAGCTTTCTTT	CASSLAGRALEAFF
TRBV5-1	TRBJ1-2	NA	NA	TGCGCCAGCAGCCAATCAGGAGACACTAACTATGGCTACACCTTC	CASSQSGDTNYGYTF
TRBV11-2	TRBJ2-2	NA	once	TGTGCCAGCAGCGTCCCCGCCACCGGGGAGCTGTTTTTT	CASSVPATGELFF
TRBV4-1	TRBJ2-1	NA	medium-sized	TGCGCCAGCAGCCAAGTAGACATAATCGCCTACAATGAGCAGTTCTTC	CASSQVDIIAYNEQFF
TRBV7-2	TRBJ2-1	NA	NA	TGTGCCAGCAGCTTAGGCCTAGTTCGTGAGCAGTTCTTC	CASSLGLVREQFF
TRBV27	TRBJ2-7	TRBD2	few	TGTGCCAGCAGTTTATTGGGGACTAGCGGGAACTACGAGCAGTACTTC	CASSLLGTSGNYEQYF
TRBV11-2	TRBJ1-1	NA	NA	TGTGCCAGCGGTCTCAGGGAAACGAACACTGAAGCTTTCTTT	CASGLRETNTEAFF
TRBV2	TRBJ1-5	TRBD1	NA	TGTGCCAGCAGTGATGCGGGACAGGAGGGCAATCAGCCCCAGCATTTT	CASSDAGQEGNQPQHF
TRBV9	TRBJ1-4	TRBD1	NA	TGTGCCAGCGGGACAGGGAGGTGGACTAATGAAAAACTGTTTTTT	CASGTGRWTNEKLFF
TRBV18	TRBJ1-5	TRBD1	NA	TGTGCCAGCTCACCCAGGACAGGGGGCAAGGGTCAGCCCCAGCATTTT	CASSPRTGGKGQPQHF